This is a list of T cell receptor beta chains from one sample in a study of shared clonotypes between healthy human individuals. The repertoire was sequenced with immunoSEQ multiplex PCR; TCRdb's copy has only in-frame clones and lacks some. Of about 500,000 clones in the sample, about 74% are singletons; the top ten hold more than 10%. Material for sequencing was PBMCs. The origin of the receptors is a woman aged 40 to 55 in good health. Some clones in this sample may be carry-over from other donors' samples. Both conserved end residues are part of each CDR3. The order of the fields is V gene, CDR3 protein.

>TRBV28
CASSLSLYEQYF
>TRBV9
CASSVGPGLGSNGELFF
>TRBV25-1
CASSDPHSYNEQFF
>TRBV2
CARSLGYQETQYF
>TRBV29-1
CSVVGSLGTEAFF
>TRBV11-2
CASRVGGNTEAFF
>TRBV7-2
CASSLSGSRGGELFF
>TRBV5-4
CASSAGHREGGGYTF
>TRBV6-1
CASTPAGVDGELFF
>TRBV6-6
CASSSGGSRQQYF
>TRBV11-1
CASSLVGLVYNEQFF
>TRBV28
CASTSGRSAYEQYF
>TRBV5-6
CASSFTGRVETQYF
>TRBV27
CASRPLGQNTGELFF
>TRBV18
CASSPGLAGARYEQYF
>TRBV30
CAWSARGQTPAYEQYF
>TRBV29-1
CSVLAGGDGELFF
>TRBV7-2
CASSLAGRDLYEQYF
>TRBV9
CASSLDSTAYEQYF
>TRBV29-1
CSVVPSGRATGTGELFF
>TRBV18
CASSPLAAPRSPLHF
>TRBV2
CASSEFPTETGVYGYTF
>TRBV18
CASSPPYSGLAGDLNEQYF
>TRBV7-9
CATSLNFREQYF
>TRBV29-1
CSVEETAEAFF
>TRBV9
CASSPLSQQTGELFF
>TRBV5-1
CASRDSGSTDTQYF
>TRBV6-5
CASRLTSGYNEQFF
>TRBV20-1
CSASRTGELFF
>TRBV5-1
CASSLANVFEGTTEAFF
>TRBV7-9
CASSVTGPQYF
>TRBV6-1
CASSEGPDPGETQYF
>TRBV28
CASSGAGAGAYEQYF
>TRBV30
CAQDSFSGANVLTF
>TRBV2
CASSEQTQFYEQYF